The 22 T cell receptor beta chains reported below all come from one sample, sequenced in a study of early T cells in non-severe SARS-CoV-2 infection. TCRdb reprocessed the 5' RACE reads via MiXCR and lists one record per CDR3 protein. Counted here are 55,000 to 70,000 distinct CDR3 sequences, 12% occurring once; the ten biggest clones make up less than 2%. The sample comprised whole blood. The receptors were gathered from an adult who was a healthcare worker with PCR-confirmed SARS-CoV-2 infection or an uninfected control (not recorded which).

This chain uses TRBV20-1 with TRBJ2-3, with 7 bases aligning to TRBD2. Germline V gene lookup returns CDR1 DFQATT and CDR2 SNEGSKA (reference sequence). This CDR3 has 14 amino acids. The J segment lost 8 bases and the V segment lost 6 bases, leaving 14 bases of the junction unmatched. Written as DNA, the CDR3 is TGCAGTGCCCACCGGGAGGAGGGGTTGGGTACGCAGTATTTT. It encodes CSAHREEGLGTQYF.

The sample holds a few counts of this clonotype. The germline gene is not matched at one end of the junction; a read error may be the cause. This chain connects TRBV7-7 to TRBJ2-5, with 9 bases matching TRBD2. The V gene's germline CDR1 is SSHAT and CDR2 FNYEAQ (reference sequence). CDR3 length: 16 residues. The CDR3 bases are TGTGCTAGCAGCTTAGTCGGCGGGGGGGCCTCGGAGACCCAGTACTTC. Amino acid sequence: CASSLVGGGASETQYF.

The table lists this clonotype with a few counts. The genes are TRBV4-3 and TRBJ2-1; 10 nucleotides match TRBD2. The CDR3 contains 16 residues. The germline V gene has CDR1 LGHNA and CDR2 YSLEER. Trimming at V came to 0 bases and at J to 6 bases, leaving 5 bases not matched to a gene. The CDR3 DNA reads TGCGCCAGCAGCCAAGAGGGACTAGCGACCCCCAATGAGCAGTTCTTC. This sequence encodes CASSQEGLATPNEQFF.

The sample holds many counts of this clonotype. The CDR3 is CASSLRPRAADTQYF. Here the CDR3 DNA reads TGTGCCAGCAGCTTACGTCCGCGGGCTGCAGATACGCAGTATTTT. The V and J genes are TRBV7-2 and TRBJ2-3; a possible D gene is TRBD2 (5 bases). The V and J ends lost 2 bases and 4 bases respectively, with 13 bases between them. Germline lookup yields CDR1 SGHTA and CDR2 FQGNSA. The CDR3 runs to 15 residues.

This chain links TRBV14 with TRBJ2-7; weak D call: TRBD1 (6 bases). Germline loops: CDR1 SGHDN, CDR2 FVKESK. CDR3 length: 15 residues. V was pared by 1 base and J by 5 bases, with 15 bases between. The CDR3 is CASSQGQVARDEQYF. The CDR3 region has the DNA TGTGCCAGCAGCCAAGGACAGGTTGCTAGGGACGAGCAGTACTTC. The full variable domain, in which reference TRBV14 and TRBJ2-7 provide the parts outside the CDR3, is EAGVTQFPSHSVIEKGQTVTLRCDPISGHDNLYWYRRVMGKEIKFLLHFVKESKQDESGMPNNRFLAERTGGTYSTLKVQPAELEDSGVYFCASSQGQVARDEQYFGPGTRLTVT.

This clonotype was seen many times. This sequence joins TRBV29-1 and TRBJ2-7; TRBD1 is a possible D gene (5 bases). The J call may be in error: the DNA end matches TRBJ2-1 better. The CDR3 contains 14 residues. Per the germline V gene, CDR1 is SQVTM and CDR2 is ANQGSEA. CDR3 protein: CSVGHRQRSYEQFF. The CDR3 DNA follows: TGCAGCGTTGGTCACCGACAGAGATCCTACGAGCAGTTCTTC.

The chain has TRBV7-2 and TRBJ1-1; D is possibly TRBD1 (5 bases). The CDR3 has 14 amino acids. Germline values: CDR1 SGHTA, CDR2 FQGNSA. V was shortened by 4 bases and J by 0 bases, with 9 bases between the two germline ends. In DNA form, the CDR3 reads TGTGCCAGCAGCTCGAAGACAGTGAACACTGAAGCTTTCTTT. It encodes CASSSKTVNTEAFF.

This clonotype was found a few times. The chain is built from TRBV11-2 and TRBJ2-3; weak D call: TRBD2 (6 bases). The CDR3 runs 15 residues. The V end was cut by 3 bases, the J end by 6 bases, with 16 bases between. From germline, CDR1 is SGHAT and CDR2 FQNNGV. Written as DNA, the CDR3 is TGTGCCAGCAGCTTTTGGGGAGGTTCTGCGGATACGCAGTATTTT. Its protein is CASSFWGGSADTQYF.

V is TRBV5-6 and J is TRBJ2-7; TRBD2 agrees at 10 bases. With V trimmed by 5 bases and J by 2 bases, 4 bases remained unmatched. The CDR3 is 14 amino acids. Germline CDR1 is SGHDT and CDR2 is YYEEEE. The CDR3 sequence: CASRLSGGPYEQYF. Here the CDR3 DNA reads TGTGCCAGCAGACTTAGCGGGGGGCCCTACGAGCAGTACTTC.

Turning to this clonotype: This clone may be a read error of a much larger clone one base away. This chain connects TRBV4-1 to TRBJ2-4; the D gene is possibly TRBD2 (6 bases). Germline V gene lookup returns CDR1 MGHRA and CDR2 YSYEKL. This CDR3 is 18 amino acids long. V was clipped by 0 bases and J by 3 bases, with 18 bases between them. CDR3 loop: CASSQDHLKRVDKNIQYF. For the CDR3, the DNA is TGCGCCAGCAGCCAAGATCATCTTAAGCGGGTCGACAAAAACATTCAGTACTTC.

This clonotype was observed a few times. The gene calls are TRBV7-6 and TRBJ1-2; D is unclear. Germline assignment: CDR1 SGHVS and CDR2 FNYEAQ. CDR3 length: 15 residues. V lost 5 bases and J lost 7, with 20 bases in between. This CDR3 reads CASSETNMGGLGYTF. CDR3 sequence (DNA): TGTGCCAGCAGCGAGACTAACATGGGAGGGCTTGGCTACACCTTC.

In its sample, this clonotype was seen a few times. The CDR3 bases are TGTGCCAGCACTACACCCTCCTCTGGAAACACCATATATTTT. Translating gives CASTTPSSGNTIYF. The V and J genes are TRBV6-6 and TRBJ1-3; D not certain. The germline CDR1 and CDR2 sequences are MNHNY and SVGAGI (reference sequence). The CDR3 is made up of 14 amino acids. V lost 7 bases to trimming and J lost 0 bases, with 10 bases between them.

This clonotype came up many times. The V call is TRBV10-2, the J call TRBJ2-5; D unresolved. Looked up from germline, CDR1 is WSHSY and CDR2 is SAAADI. V shed 8 bases and J shed 5 bases, with 15 bases lying between them. The CDR3 is made up of 13 amino acids. The DNA of the CDR3 is TGCGCCAGCGCAGGCGGCGGTGGTGAGACCCAGTACTTC. Protein: CASAGGGGETQYF.

This clonotype was picked up many times. The J gene is TRBJ1-2, the V gene TRBV5-1; a weak D match, TRBD1 (5 bases). V was pared by 0 bases and J by 4 bases, with 16 bases between. This CDR3 contains 16 residues. CDR1 SGHRS and CDR2 YFSETQ come from the germline V gene. The CDR3 nucleotides read TGCGCCAGCAGCTTGGCGACCGAGGGACCCCTCTATGGCTACACCTTC. Translating gives CASSLATEGPLYGYTF.

The table lists this clonotype with a count of one. The chain is built from TRBV30 and TRBJ2-3; the D gene is possibly TRBD1 (5 bases). The V gene lost 1 base and the J gene lost 1 base, with 9 bases spanning the gap. Per the germline V gene, CDR1 is GTSNPN and CDR2 is SVGIG (reference sequence). There are 14 residues in the CDR3. CDR3 coding DNA: TGTGCCTGGAGTGCAGGGTTAGGCACAGATACGCAGTATTTT. This encodes CAWSAGLGTDTQYF.

This clonotype occurred many times. The chain combines TRBV6-4 with TRBJ2-2; D gene uncertain. V lost 0 bases and J lost 1, with 6 bases in between. The CDR3 sequence is 15 residues long. Germline CDR1 is MRHNA and CDR2 is SNTAGT. Here the CDR3 reads CASSDSVRNTGELFF. The CDR3 region has the DNA TGTGCCAGCAGTGACTCGGTTCGGAACACCGGGGAGCTGTTTTTT.

This chain links TRBV6-5 with TRBJ1-5; TRBD1 is a possible D gene (5 bases). CDR3 length: 15 residues. The V and J ends lost 2 bases and 0 bases respectively, with 8 bases between them. Looked up from germline, CDR1 is MNHEY and CDR2 is SVGAGI. The CDR3 region has the DNA TGTGCCAGCAGTTACGACAGCTATAGCAATCAGCCCCAGCATTTT. Translating it yields CASSYDSYSNQPQHF.

This clonotype was observed at least ten times. This chain uses TRBV11-2 with TRBJ2-7; D ambiguous. Germline CDR1 SGHAT, CDR2 FQNNGV. The CDR3 is 11 residues long. V shed 0 bases and J shed 12 bases, with 9 bases lying between them. The CDR3 nucleotides are TGTGCCAGCAGCTTAGAGGTAGTGACGTACTTC. Protein product: CASSLEVVTYF.

This clonotype was found many times. The chain has TRBV5-1 and TRBJ2-1; D gene ambiguous. The V end was cut by 0 bases, the J end by 8 bases, with 12 bases between. Germline lookup yields CDR1 SGHRS and CDR2 YFSETQ. The CDR3 covers 14 residues. The CDR3: CASSLAYMGDEQFF. The DNA of the CDR3 is TGCGCCAGCAGCTTGGCCTATATGGGTGATGAGCAGTTCTTC.

This clonotype was detected many times. This chain uses TRBV12-3 or TRBV12-4 with TRBJ2-1, with a weak D call TRBD1 (6 bases). There are 11 residues in the CDR3. V was pared by 6 bases and J by 8 bases, with 8 bases between. The CDR3 here is CASSPGDEQFF. The CDR3 region has the DNA TGTGCCAGCAGCCCAGGGGATGAGCAGTTCTTC.

The rearrangement links TRBV15 to TRBJ2-3; unclear D gene. This CDR3 has 15 residues. Germline V lookup: CDR1 LNHNV, CDR2 YYDKDF (reference sequence). V dropped 1 base and J dropped 0 bases, with 8 bases sitting between them. The CDR3, as DNA: TGTGCCACCAGCAGAGTGGCTCCTAGCACAGATACGCAGTATTTT. Translation gives CATSRVAPSTDTQYF.

The J gene is TRBJ2-3, the V gene TRBV3-1; 11 nucleotides align to TRBD2. This CDR3 is 14 amino acids long. Unmatched junction bases numbered 2, after V lost 5 bases and J lost 4 bases. Germline V gives CDR1 LGHDT, CDR2 YNNKEL (reference sequence). The CDR3: CASSIAGGPDTQYF. In nucleotides, the CDR3 is TGTGCCAGCAGCATAGCGGGGGGGCCAGATACGCAGTATTTT.